The entry that follows covers one T cell receptor (beta chain) sequence. Its specificity is unknown. This CDR3 is built from 13 residues. Trimming took off 6 bases at V and 7 bases at J, with 15 bases between the two ends. Germline loops: CDR1 MNHEY, CDR2 SMNVEV (reference sequence). This entry comes from a study of cytomegalovirus exposure and HLA in healthy donors. Study-wide findings and caveats: Association of roughly 17,000 TCR beta sequences with HLA alleles was found at 0.05 false discovery rate in a later analysis.

The primer mix had 60 Vbeta and 13 Jbeta primers. Repertoires were generated with immunoSEQ multiplex PCR, while TCRdb's copy carries only in-frame clones and drops some. This sample yields over 50,000 clones, of which roughly 74% are seen a single time; roughly 36% belongs to the top ten. This TCR derives from a man in his forties or fifties in good health and CMV-seropositive. Sequencing input: PBMCs. J is TRBJ1-1 and V is TRBV27; D is perhaps TRBD1 (5 bases). CDR3: CASRRDVRLEAFF. DNA of the CDR3: TGTGCCAGCAGGCGGGACGTCCGCCTTGAAGCTTTCTTT.